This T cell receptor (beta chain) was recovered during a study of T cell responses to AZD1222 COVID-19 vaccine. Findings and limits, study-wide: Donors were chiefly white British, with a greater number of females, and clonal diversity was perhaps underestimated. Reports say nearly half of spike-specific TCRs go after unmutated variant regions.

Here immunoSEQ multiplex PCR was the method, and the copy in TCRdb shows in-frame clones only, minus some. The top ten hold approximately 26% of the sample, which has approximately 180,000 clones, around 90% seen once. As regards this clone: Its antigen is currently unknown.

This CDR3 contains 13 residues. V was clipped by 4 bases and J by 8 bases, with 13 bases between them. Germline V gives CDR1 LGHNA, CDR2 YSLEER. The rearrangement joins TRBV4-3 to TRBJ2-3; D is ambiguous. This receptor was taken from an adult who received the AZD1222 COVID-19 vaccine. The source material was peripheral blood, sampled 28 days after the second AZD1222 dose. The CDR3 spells CASSLTLRGTQYF. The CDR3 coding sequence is TGCGCCAGCAGCCTTACCTTGCGTGGTACGCAGTATTTT.